This T cell receptor (beta chain) was sequenced in a study of PD-1 blockade in classical Hodgkin lymphoma. V lost 1 base and J lost 4; bases outside the gene matches: 7. The CDR3 consists of 17 residues. Per germline, CDR1 LGHNA and CDR2 YNFKEQ. Each and every patient relapsed after autologous stem cell transplantation, and patients got differing brentuximab vedotin exposure. TCRdb keeps only in-frame clones here, not all; method: immunoSEQ multiplex PCR. The sample has around 43,000 clones, roughly 78% seen once. The sequencing here drew on peripheral blood mononuclear cells (PBMCs), taken at baseline. The chain is built from TRBV4-2 and TRBJ1-2; TRBD1 agrees at 12 bases. This receptor was identified in a human donor with classical Hodgkin lymphoma. CDR3: CASSQGGPGQGAYGYTF. CDR3 DNA sequence: TGTGCCAGCAGCCAAGGGGGTCCGGGACAGGGGGCCTATGGCTACACCTTC.